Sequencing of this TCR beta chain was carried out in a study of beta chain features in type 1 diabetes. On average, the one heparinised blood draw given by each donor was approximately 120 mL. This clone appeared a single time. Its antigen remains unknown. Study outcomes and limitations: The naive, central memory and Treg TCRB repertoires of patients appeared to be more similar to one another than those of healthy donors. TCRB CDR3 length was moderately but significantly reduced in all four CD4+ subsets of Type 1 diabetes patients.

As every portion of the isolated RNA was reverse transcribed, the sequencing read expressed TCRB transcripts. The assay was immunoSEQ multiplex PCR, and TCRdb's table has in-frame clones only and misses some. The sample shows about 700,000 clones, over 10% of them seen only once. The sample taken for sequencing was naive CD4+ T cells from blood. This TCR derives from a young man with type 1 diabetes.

Here the CDR3 reads CASNPSQGASYGYTF. CDR3 DNA: TGTGCCAGCAACCCCAGTCAGGGGGCAAGTTATGGCTACACCTTC. V gene TRBV6-5 combines with J gene TRBJ1-2; TRBD1 matches at 8 bases. V dropped 7 bases and J dropped 5; count of bases not matched to a gene: 12. CDR1 is MNHEY and CDR2 is SVGAGI in the germline V gene. CDR3 length equals 15 residues.